This T cell receptor (beta chain) was observed in a study of spatial heterogeneity in lung cancer. TCRdb redid the calling of the 5' RACE reads with MiXCR, one entry per CDR3 protein. The data contain thousands of distinct CDR3 sequences, roughly 12% of them singletons. The sample's time point: sample taken at primary tumor resection. The donor group consisted of roughly 76 patients who had untreated, early-stage non-small cell lung cancer. Tumor, nontumor lung or frozen PBMC supplied whole RNA that was sequenced unsorted. This clonotype has a count of ten or more. What it binds is unknown. Broader study findings: Tumoral mutation counts were tracked by counts of expanded intratumoral alpha and beta TCRs.

Germline values: CDR1 MNHEY, CDR2 SVGEGT. This CDR3 is 16 amino acids long. V trimming: 7 bases; J trimming: 2 bases; junction bases outside the gene matches: 10. Sequencing used lung tumor tissue, obtained at surgery. V is TRBV6-2 or TRBV6-3 and J is TRBJ1-1, with 10 bases matching TRBD1. This sequence was found in a male donor with early-stage non-small cell lung cancer. The CDR3 region is CASTPGQGLGNTEAFF. The CDR3 region has the DNA TGTGCCAGCACCCCGGGACAGGGGTTGGGAAACACTGAAGCTTTCTTT.